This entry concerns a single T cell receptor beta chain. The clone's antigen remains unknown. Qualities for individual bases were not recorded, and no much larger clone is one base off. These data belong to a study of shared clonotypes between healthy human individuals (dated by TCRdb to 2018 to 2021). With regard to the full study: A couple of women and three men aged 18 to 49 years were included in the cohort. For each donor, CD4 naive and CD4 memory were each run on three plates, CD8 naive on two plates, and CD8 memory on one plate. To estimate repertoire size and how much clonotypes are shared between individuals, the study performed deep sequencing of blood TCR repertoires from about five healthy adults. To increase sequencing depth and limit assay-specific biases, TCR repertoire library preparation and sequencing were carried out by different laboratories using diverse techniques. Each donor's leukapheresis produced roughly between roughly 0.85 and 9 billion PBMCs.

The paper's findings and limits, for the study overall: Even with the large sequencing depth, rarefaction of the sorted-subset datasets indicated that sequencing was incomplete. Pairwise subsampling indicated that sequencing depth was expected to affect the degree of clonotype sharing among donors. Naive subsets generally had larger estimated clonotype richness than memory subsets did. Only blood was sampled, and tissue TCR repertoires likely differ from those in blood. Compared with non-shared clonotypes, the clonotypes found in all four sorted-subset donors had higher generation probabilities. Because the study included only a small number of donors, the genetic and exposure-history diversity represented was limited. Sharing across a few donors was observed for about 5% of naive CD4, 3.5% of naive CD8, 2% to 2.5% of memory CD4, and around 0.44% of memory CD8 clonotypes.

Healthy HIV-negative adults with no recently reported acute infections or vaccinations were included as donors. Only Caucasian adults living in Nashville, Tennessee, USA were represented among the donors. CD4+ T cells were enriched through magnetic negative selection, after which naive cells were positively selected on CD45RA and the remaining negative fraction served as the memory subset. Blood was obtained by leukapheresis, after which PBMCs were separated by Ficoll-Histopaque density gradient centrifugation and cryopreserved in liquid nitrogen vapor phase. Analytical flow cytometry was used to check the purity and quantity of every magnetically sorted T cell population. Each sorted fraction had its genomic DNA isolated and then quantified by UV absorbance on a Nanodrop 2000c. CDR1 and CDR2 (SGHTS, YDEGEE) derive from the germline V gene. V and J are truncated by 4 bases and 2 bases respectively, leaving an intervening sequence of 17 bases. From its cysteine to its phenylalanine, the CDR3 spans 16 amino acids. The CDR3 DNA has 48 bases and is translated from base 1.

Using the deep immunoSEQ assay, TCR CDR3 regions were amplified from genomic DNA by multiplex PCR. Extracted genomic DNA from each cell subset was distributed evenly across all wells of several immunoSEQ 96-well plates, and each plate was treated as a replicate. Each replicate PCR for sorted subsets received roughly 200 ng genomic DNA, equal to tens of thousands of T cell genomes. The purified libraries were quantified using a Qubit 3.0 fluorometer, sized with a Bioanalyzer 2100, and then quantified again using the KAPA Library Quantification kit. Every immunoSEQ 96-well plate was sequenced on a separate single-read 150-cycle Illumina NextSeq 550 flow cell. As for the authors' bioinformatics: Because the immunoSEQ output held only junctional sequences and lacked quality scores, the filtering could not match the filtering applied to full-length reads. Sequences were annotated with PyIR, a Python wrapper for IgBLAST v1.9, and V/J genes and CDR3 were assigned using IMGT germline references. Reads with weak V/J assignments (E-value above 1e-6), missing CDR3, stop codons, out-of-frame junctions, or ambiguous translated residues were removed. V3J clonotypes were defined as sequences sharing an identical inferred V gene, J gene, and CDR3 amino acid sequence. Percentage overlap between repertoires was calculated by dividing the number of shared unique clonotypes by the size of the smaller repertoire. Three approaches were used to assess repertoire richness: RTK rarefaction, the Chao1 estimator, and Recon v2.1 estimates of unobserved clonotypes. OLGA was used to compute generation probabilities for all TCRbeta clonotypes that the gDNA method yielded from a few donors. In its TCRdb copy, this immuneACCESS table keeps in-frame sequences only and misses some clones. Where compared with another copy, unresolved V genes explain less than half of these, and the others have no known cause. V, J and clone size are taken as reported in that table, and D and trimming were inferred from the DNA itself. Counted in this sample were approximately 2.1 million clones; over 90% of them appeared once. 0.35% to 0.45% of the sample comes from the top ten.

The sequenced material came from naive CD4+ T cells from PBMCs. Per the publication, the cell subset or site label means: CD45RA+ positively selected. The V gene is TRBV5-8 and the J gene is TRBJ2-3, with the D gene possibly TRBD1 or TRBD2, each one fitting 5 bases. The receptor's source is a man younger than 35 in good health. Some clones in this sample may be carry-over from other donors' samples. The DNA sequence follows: TGTGCCAGCAGCCTAACAGACCACGGGGCCACAGATACGCAGTATTTT. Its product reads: CASSLTDHGATDTQYF.